This T cell receptor beta chain came from a study of CD8 T cells in Susac syndrome. Germline CDR1 is SSHAT and CDR2 is FNYEAQ (reference sequence). This CDR3 has 17 amino acids. For this clonotype: The junction departs from germline at one end; a sequencing error may be responsible.

Random hexamers were used to reverse transcribe an amount of roughly 0.5 to 1 ug RNA. TCRdb re-called the immunoSEQ multiplex PCR reads through MiXCR, storing one row per CDR3 protein. The top ten clones hold about 0.13% of a sample with under 200,000 distinct CDR3 sequences, around 94% of them seen once. This clonotype originated in a human donor in good health. This sequence joins TRBV7-7 and TRBJ2-7; 9 bases map to TRBD1. The sequenced sample was CD4+ T cells from PBMCs. CDR3: CASSLASRDRDSYEQYF. The DNA of the CDR3 is TGTGCTAGCAGCTTAGCGTCCCGGGACAGGGACTCCTACGAGCAGTACTTC.